One sample yielded the 7 T cell receptor beta chains listed below, sequenced in a study of T cell repertoires in cytomegalovirus infection. TCRdb passed the reads through MiXCR, listing each CDR3 protein once. The sample contains around 500,000 distinct CDR3 sequences, roughly 42% of which appear only once. For these TCRs, the target antigens are not known. The sample here was cultured PBMCs, taken from culture after CMV antigen stimulation. These TCRs come from a human donor in good health (CMV status not recorded). Some clones in this sample may be carry-over from other donors' samples.

The chain carries TRBV27 and TRBJ2-2, with D perhaps matching TRBD2 (6 bases). V dropped 6 bases and J dropped 7 bases, with 15 bases sitting between them. Germline loops: CDR1 MNHEY, CDR2 SMNVEV (reference sequence). This CDR3 is built from 14 residues. CDR3 in amino acids: CASRTLPGVGELFF. The CDR3 DNA sequence: TGTGCCAGCAGGACCCTCCCGGGGGTCGGGGAGCTGTTTTTT.

The gene calls are TRBV20-1 and TRBJ1-2; TRBD1 is a possible D gene (6 bases). The CDR3 consists of 12 residues. CDR1 is DFQATT, CDR2 SNEGSKA, per germline (reference sequence). The V end lost 1 base, the J end lost 13 bases, and 16 bases lay between the germline ends. The CDR3 region is CSARAGHVMGTF. The CDR3 DNA reads as TGCAGTGCTAGAGCGGGACATGTGATGGGCACCTTC.

This chain uses TRBV7-9 with TRBJ2-1, with TRBD1 matching 8 bases. The V gene's germline CDR1 is SEHNR and CDR2 FQNEAQ (reference sequence). The CDR3 runs 15 residues. The J segment lost 6 bases and the V segment lost 4 bases, leaving 8 bases of the junction unmatched. The CDR3 loop reads CASSSETGQGNEQFF. The CDR3, as DNA: TGTGCCAGCAGCTCCGAAACAGGACAGGGCAATGAGCAGTTCTTC.

This chain links TRBV13 with TRBJ1-3, with 7 nucleotides matching TRBD1. Unmatched junction bases numbered 11, after V lost 5 bases and J lost 4 bases. The CDR3 has 16 amino acids. Germline V gives CDR1 PRHDT, CDR2 FYEKMQ (reference sequence). The CDR3 loop reads CASSRGQAEGGNTIYF. The DNA for the CDR3 is TGTGCCAGCAGCCGCGGACAGGCCGAAGGAGGAAACACCATATATTTT.

Details on this clonotype: A junction boundary mismatches the germline segment, possibly from a read error. The J gene is TRBJ2-2, the V gene TRBV18, with 12 bases lining up with TRBD2. The V gene's germline CDR1 is KGHSH and CDR2 LQKENI. The CDR3 sequence is 18 residues long. The CDR3: CASSPARTSGANTGELFF. The CDR3 DNA follows: TGTGCCAGCTCACCCGCTCGGACTAGCGGGGCGAACACCGGGGAGCTTTTTTTT.

CDR3 amino acids: CASRGGGVRTDTQYF. DNA for the CDR3: TGTGCCAGCAGAGGCGGGGGGGTGCGCACAGATACGCAGTATTTT. V is TRBV28 and J is TRBJ2-3; 9 positions agree with TRBD2. V lost 6 bases to trimming and J lost 1 base; unmatched junction nucleotides: 5. CDR3 length: 15 amino acids. Germline CDR1 MDHEN, CDR2 SYDVKM.

This chain links TRBV7-8 with TRBJ2-3; no firm D call. The ends were cut back, 2 bases at V and 6 bases at J, with 9 bases in the middle. Germline CDR1 is SGHVS and CDR2 is FQNEAQ. The CDR3 loop spans 13 amino acids. CDR3 protein: CASSLPPGDTQYF. The CDR3 DNA reads TGTGCCAGCAGCTTACCTCCTGGGGATACGCAGTATTTT.